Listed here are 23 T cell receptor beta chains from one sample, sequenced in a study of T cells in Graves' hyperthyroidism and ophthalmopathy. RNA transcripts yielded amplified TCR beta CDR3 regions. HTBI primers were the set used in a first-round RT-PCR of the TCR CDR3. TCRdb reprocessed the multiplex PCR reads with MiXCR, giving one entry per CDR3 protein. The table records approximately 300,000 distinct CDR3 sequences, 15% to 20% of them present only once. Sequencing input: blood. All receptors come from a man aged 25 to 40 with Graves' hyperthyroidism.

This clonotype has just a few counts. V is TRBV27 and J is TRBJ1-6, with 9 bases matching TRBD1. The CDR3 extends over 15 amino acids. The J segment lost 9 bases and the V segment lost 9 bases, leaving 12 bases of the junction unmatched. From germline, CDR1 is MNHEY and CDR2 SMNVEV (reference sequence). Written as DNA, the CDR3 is TGTGCCAGTGGACAGGGGCGGATGGGTACTTCACCCCTCCACTTT. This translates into CASGQGRMGTSPLHF.

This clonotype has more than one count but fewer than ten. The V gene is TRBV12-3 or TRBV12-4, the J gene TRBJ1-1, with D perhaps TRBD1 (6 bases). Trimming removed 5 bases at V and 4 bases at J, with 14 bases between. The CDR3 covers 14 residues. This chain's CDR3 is CASSPRGGGTEAFF. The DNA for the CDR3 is TGTGCCAGCAGTCCTCGTGGAGGGGGCACTGAAGCTTTCTTT.

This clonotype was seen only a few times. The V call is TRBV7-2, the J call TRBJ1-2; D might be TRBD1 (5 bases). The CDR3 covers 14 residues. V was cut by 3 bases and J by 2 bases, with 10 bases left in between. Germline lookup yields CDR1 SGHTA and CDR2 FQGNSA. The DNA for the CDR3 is TGTGCCAGCAGCTTGGACATATACAACTATGGCTACACCTTC. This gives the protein CASSLDIYNYGYTF.

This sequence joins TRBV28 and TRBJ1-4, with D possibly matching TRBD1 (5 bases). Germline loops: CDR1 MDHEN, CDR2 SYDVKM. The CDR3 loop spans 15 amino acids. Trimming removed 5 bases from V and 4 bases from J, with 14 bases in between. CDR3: CASSTRGTINEKLFF. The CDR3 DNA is TGTGCCAGCAGTACCCGTGGGACTATTAATGAAAAACTGTTTTTT.

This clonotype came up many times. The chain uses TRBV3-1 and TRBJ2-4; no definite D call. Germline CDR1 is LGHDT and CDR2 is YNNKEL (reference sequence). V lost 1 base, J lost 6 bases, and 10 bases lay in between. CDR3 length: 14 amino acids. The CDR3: CASSQGVWGNIQYF. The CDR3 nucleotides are TGTGCCAGCAGCCAAGGAGTATGGGGAAACATTCAGTACTTC.

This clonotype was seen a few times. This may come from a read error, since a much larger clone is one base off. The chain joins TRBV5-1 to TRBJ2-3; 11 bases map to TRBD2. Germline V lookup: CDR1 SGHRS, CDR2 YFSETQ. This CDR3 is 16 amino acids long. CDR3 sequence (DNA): TGCGCCGGCAGCTCTACTAGCGGGAGTGGTACAGATACGCAGTATTTT. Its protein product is CAGSSTSGSGTDTQYF.

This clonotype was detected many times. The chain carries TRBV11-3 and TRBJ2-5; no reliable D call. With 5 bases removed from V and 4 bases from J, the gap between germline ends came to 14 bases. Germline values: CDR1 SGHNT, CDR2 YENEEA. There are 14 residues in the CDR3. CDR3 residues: CASSPSRASETQYF. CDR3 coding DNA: TGTGCCAGCAGCCCCTCCCGGGCCTCAGAGACCCAGTACTTC.

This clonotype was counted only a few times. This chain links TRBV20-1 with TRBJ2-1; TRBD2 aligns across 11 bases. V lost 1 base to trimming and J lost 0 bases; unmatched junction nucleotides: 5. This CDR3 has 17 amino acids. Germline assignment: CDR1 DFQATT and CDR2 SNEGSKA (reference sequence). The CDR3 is CSARASTSGTSYNEQFF. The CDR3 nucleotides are TGCAGTGCTAGAGCTTCGACTAGCGGGACCTCCTACAATGAGCAGTTCTTC.

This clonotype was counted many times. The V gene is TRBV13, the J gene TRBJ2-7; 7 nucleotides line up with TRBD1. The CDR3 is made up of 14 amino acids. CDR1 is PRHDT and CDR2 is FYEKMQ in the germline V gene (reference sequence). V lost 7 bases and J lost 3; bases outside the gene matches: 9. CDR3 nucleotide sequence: TGTGCCAGCACGGGCAGGGACAGCCTCTACGAGCAGTACTTC. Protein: CASTGRDSLYEQYF.

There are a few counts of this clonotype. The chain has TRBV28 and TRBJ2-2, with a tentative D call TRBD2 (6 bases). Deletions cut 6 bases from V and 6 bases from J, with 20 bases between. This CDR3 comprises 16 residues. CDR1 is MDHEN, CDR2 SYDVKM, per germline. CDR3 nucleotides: TGTGCCAGCAGCTCCAAGAAGACTAGTTCCGCCGGGGAGCTGTTTTTT. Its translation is CASSSKKTSSAGELFF.

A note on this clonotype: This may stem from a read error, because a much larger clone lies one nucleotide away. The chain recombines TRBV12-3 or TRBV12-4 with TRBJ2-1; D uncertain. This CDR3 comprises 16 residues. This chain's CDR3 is CASSLDTLSSYNGQFF. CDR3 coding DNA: TGTGCCAGCAGTCTTGACACCCTGAGCTCCTACAATGGGCAGTTCTTC.

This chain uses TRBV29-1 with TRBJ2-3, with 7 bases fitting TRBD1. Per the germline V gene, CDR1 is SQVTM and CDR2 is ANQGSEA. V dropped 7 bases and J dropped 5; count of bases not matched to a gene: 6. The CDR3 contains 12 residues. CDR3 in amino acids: CSADRQGDTQYF. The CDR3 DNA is TGCAGCGCGGACCGACAGGGAGATACGCAGTATTTT.

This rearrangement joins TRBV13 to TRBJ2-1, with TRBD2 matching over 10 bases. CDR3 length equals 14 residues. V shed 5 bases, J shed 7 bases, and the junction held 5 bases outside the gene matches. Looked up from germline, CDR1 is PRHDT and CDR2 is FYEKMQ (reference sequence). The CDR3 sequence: CASSGLAVLNEQFF. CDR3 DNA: TGTGCCAGCAGCGGACTAGCGGTCTTGAATGAGCAGTTCTTC. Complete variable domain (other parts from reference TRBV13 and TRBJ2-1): AAGVIQSPRHLIKEKRETATLKCYPIPRHDTVYWYQQGPGQDPQFLISFYEKMQSDKGSIPDRFSAQQFSDYHSELNMSSLELGDSALYFCASSGLAVLNEQFFGPGTRLTVL.

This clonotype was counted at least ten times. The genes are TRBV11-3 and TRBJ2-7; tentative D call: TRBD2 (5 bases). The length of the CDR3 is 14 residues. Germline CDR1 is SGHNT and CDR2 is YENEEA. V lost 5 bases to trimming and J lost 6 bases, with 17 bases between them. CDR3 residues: CASSTPLAVSEQYF. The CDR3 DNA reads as TGTGCCAGCAGCACTCCGCTAGCAGTCTCCGAGCAGTACTTC.

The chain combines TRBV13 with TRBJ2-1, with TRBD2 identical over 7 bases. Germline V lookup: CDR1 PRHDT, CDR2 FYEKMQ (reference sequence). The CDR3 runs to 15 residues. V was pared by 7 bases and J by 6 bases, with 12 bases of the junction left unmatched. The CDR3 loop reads CASTRGGGRGNEQFF. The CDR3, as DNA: TGTGCCAGCACCCGGGGTGGCGGGAGAGGCAATGAGCAGTTCTTC.

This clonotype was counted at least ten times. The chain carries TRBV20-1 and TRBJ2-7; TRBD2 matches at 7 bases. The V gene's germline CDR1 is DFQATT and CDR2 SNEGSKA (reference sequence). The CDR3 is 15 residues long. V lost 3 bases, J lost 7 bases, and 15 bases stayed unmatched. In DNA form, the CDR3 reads TGCAGTGCTAGCATTTCCACCGGACTAGGCGGTGAGCAGTACTTC. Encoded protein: CSASISTGLGGEQYF.

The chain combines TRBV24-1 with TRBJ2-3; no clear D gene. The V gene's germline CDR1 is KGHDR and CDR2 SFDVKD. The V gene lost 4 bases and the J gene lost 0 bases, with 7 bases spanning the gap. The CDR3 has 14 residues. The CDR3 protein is CATSETSSTDTQYF. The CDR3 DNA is TGTGCCACCAGTGAGACATCTAGCACAGATACGCAGTATTTT.

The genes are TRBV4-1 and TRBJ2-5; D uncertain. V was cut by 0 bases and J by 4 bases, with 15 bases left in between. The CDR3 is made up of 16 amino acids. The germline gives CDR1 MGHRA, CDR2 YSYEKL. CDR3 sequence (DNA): TGCGCCAGCAGCCAAGATCAGAAGGCATGGGGAGAGACCCAGTACTTC. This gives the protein CASSQDQKAWGETQYF.

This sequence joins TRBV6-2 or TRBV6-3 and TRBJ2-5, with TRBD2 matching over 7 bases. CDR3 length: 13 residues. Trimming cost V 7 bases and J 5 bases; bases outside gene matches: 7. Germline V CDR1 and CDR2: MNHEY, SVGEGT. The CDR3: CASIPRGDETQYF. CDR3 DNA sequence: TGTGCCAGCATCCCTCGGGGGGATGAGACCCAGTACTTC.

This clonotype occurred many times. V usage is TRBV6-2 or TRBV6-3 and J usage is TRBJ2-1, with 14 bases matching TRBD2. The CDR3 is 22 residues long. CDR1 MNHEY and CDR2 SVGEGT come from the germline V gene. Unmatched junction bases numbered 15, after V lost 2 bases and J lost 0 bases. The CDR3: CASSYVGTSGRVTYSSYNEQFF. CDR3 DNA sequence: TGTGCCAGCAGTTACGTTGGGACTAGCGGGAGAGTGACATATAGCTCCTACAATGAGCAGTTCTTC.

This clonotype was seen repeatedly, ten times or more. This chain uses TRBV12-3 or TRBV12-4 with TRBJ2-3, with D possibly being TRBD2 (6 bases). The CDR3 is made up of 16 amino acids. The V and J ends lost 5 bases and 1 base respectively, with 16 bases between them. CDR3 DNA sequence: TGTGCCAGCAGTGCCGTGGGGGGAGTAGGCACAGATACGCAGTATTTT. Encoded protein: CASSAVGGVGTDTQYF.

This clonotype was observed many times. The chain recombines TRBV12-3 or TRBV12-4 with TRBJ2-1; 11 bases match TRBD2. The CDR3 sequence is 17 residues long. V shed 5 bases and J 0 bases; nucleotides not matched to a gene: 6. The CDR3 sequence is CASSPGLAVSSYNEQFF. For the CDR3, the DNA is TGTGCCAGCAGTCCGGGACTAGCGGTTAGCTCCTACAATGAGCAGTTCTTC.

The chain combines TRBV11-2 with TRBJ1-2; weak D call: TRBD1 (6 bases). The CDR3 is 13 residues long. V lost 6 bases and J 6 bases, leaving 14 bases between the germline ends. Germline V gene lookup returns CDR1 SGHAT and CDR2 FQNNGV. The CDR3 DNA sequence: TGTGCCAGCAGAACCGGGACAATACATGGCTACACCTTC. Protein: CASRTGTIHGYTF.